One and the same sample provided the 6 T cell receptor beta chains below, sequenced in a study of tumor-infiltrating lymphocytes in primary liver carcinoma. The source of the blood RNA was unsorted whole blood, and germline DNA was extracted as well. Using a constant-region primer together with ProtoScript II reverse transcriptase, TCR beta cDNA was made from about 500 ng of total RNA. Each TCR beta library was derived from three nested multiplex PCR rounds that employed slightly modified ARM-PCR. PCR rounds one and two used TRBV1-TRBV30 forward primers with a C-beta reverse primer for around 9 cycles each. TCRdb reprocessed the multiplex PCR reads with MiXCR, giving one entry per CDR3 protein. The profile covers 190,000 or so distinct CDR3 sequences, with 65% appearing a single time and about 7.1% taken by the ten largest. Specimen: peripheral blood. These receptor sequences come from a woman in her sixties or seventies with primary liver carcinoma and hepatitis B virus infection.

On this clonotype: This may stem from a read error, because a much larger clone lies one nucleotide away. This sequence joins TRBV10-3 and TRBJ2-7; 8 bases line up with TRBD1. The V gene's germline CDR1 is ENHRY and CDR2 SYGVKD. The V gene end was trimmed by 9 bases and the J gene end by 3 bases; junction bases not matched to a gene: 4. CDR3 length equals 12 residues. The CDR3 region is CAIRTGSYEQYF. The CDR3 nucleotides are TGTGCCATACGGACAGGGAGCTACGAGCAGTACTTC.

With regard to this clonotype: The CDR3 carries no conserved terminal phenylalanine or tryptophan, so it likely arises from a read error. The chain is built from TRBV11-1 and TRBJ2-7; D gene uncertain. CDR1 is SGHAT and CDR2 is FQDESV in the germline V gene (reference sequence). The CDR3 contains 12 residues. V lost 4 bases to trimming and J lost 0 bases, with 4 bases between them. CDR3 region: CASSWNSYEQYS. DNA of the CDR3: TGTGCCAGCAGCTGGAACTCCTACGAGCAGTACTCC.

As for this clonotype: Likely a read error: the CDR3 ends without its conserved phenylalanine or tryptophan. The genes are TRBV25-1 and TRBJ1-6; possibly TRBD1 for D (6 bases). Germline V CDR1 and CDR2: MGHDK, SYGVNS. This CDR3 comprises 14 residues. The CDR3 DNA sequence: TGTGTCAGCAGTGAGGGGGGCGCCTCTTCACCCCTCCACCTT. Residues: CVSSEGGASSPLHL.

Of note for this clonotype: Germline and junction disagree at one end, which may indicate a read error. The chain is built from TRBV11-2 and TRBJ1-1; D unresolved. CDR1 SGHAT and CDR2 FQNNGV come from the germline V gene. This CDR3 contains 15 residues. The CDR3 DNA reads TGTGCCAGCAGCTTTATGGGCGGAATGAACACCGAAGCTTTCTTT. Residues: CASSFMGGMNTEAFF.

The V gene is TRBV7-3, the J gene TRBJ1-6; D is undetermined. Germline CDR1 and CDR2: SGHTA and FQGTGA. V lost 4 bases to trimming and J lost 9 bases, with 10 bases between them. The CDR3 is 13 residues long. CDR3 sequence (DNA): TGTGCCAGCAGCTCGGACCTCTTTTCACCCCTCCACTTT. This codes for CASSSDLFSPLHF.

Turning to this clonotype: A much larger clone sits a single nucleotide away, making a read error possible. The J gene is TRBJ2-7, the V gene TRBV6-5; D possibly corresponds to TRBD2 (6 bases). The CDR3 sequence is 14 residues long. Looked up from germline, CDR1 is MNHEY and CDR2 is SVGAGI. For the CDR3, the DNA is TGTGCCAGCGGTTACGCGGGACCGACCTACGAGCAGTACTTC. Translation: CASGYAGPTYEQYF.